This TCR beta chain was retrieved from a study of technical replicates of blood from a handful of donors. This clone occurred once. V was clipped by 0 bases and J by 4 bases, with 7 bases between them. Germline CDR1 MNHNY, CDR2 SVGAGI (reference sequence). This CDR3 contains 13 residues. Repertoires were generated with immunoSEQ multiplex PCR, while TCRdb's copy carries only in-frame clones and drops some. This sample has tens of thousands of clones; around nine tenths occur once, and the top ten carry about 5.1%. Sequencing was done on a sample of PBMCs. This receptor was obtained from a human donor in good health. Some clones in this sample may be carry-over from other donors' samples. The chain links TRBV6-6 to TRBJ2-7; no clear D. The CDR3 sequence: CASSYSAEYEQYF. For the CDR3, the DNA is TGTGCCAGCAGTTACTCGGCGGAATACGAGCAGTACTTC.